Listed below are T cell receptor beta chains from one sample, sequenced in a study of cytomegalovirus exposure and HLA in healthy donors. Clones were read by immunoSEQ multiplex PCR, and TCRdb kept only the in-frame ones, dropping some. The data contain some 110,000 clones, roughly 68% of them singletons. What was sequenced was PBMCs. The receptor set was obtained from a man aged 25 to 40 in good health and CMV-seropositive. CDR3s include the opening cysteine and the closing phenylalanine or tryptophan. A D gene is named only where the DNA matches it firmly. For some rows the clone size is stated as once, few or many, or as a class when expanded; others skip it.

TGTGCCAGCAGCGTAGCTCCCGGTGAAAACACTGAAGCTTTCTTT CASSVAPGENTEAFF - TRBJ1-1 - TRBV9
TGTGCCAGCAAGGACCCTATCAGGGGTAGGAACACTGAAGCTTTCTTT CASKDPIRGRNTEAFF - TRBJ1-1 - TRBV2
TGTGCCTGGAGTGTACCGGGGGAAAGAGCTGAAGCTTTCTTT CAWSVPGERAEAFF few TRBJ1-1 - TRBV30
TGTGCCAGCAGCGGGAGGGGTTCAGGGCTGGGTGAGCAGTACTTC CASSGRGSGLGEQYF - TRBJ2-5 TRBD2 TRBV5-6
TGTGCCAGCAGTTTATCACCGGGTTATGGCAATCAGCCCCAGCATTTT CASSLSPGYGNQPQHF - TRBJ1-5 - TRBV27
TGTGCCAGCAGTTCGAGACAGTCTGGAAACACCATATATTTT CASSSRQSGNTIYF - TRBJ1-3 - TRBV27
TGTGCCAGCAGTGAGCCCCCGGGACTAAGTTCGTGGGCTTTCTTT CASSEPPGLSSWAFF - TRBJ1-1 - TRBV6-1
TGTGCCAGTAGTGCCGGGACAGGGGGATACAATGAGCAGTTCTTC CASSAGTGGYNEQFF - TRBJ2-1 TRBD1 TRBV19
TGCAGCGCTTCACAGAGCTCCTACGAGCAGTACTTC CSASQSSYEQYF - TRBJ2-7 - TRBV29-1
TGTGCCTGGAGTGCCGGCAGACGGGGCACTGAAGCTTTCTTT CAWSAGRRGTEAFF - TRBJ1-1 - TRBV30
TGTGCCAGTAGTGACTCGGCCAGGGGGCAACAGGAGCAGTTCTTC CASSDSARGQQEQFF few TRBJ2-1 TRBD1 TRBV19
TGTGCCAGCCTTAAGGACAGGGCTAACACCATATATTTT CASLKDRANTIYF few TRBJ1-3 - TRBV21-1
TGTGCCAGCAGTGAGGGGCAGGGGGTTCAAGGGCCCCAGCATTTT CASSEGQGVQGPQHF once TRBJ1-5 TRBD1 TRBV6-1
TGTGCCAGCAGTTTCCTCCTACCGGGACAGGGGGCGGGTGGCTACACCTTC CASSFLLPGQGAGGYTF - TRBJ1-2 TRBD1 TRBV27
TGTGCCAGCAGCGCCGGGACAGCCATCTCTGGAAACACCATATATTTT CASSAGTAISGNTIYF - TRBJ1-3 TRBD1 TRBV9
TGTGCCAGCAGTGGGACAGGGAGTAAGGGCAATCAGCCCCAGCATTTT CASSGTGSKGNQPQHF - TRBJ1-5 TRBD1 TRBV6-1
TGTGCCAGCAGTTCCCTGGACAGGGCAATGAACACTGAAGCTTTCTTT CASSSLDRAMNTEAFF - TRBJ1-1 TRBD1 TRBV28
TGCAGCGTTTTTGAGGGGGCGAGTCCAAACTATGGCTACACCTTC CSVFEGASPNYGYTF few TRBJ1-2 TRBD1 TRBV29-1
TGTGCCAGCACCCGCGGGCTAGCGGGAGAGACCCAGTACTTC CASTRGLAGETQYF - TRBJ2-5 TRBD2 TRBV9
TGTGCCAGCAGTCCGGACCTGGACAGGGGGGTCCAAGAGACCCAGTACTTC CASSPDLDRGVQETQYF - TRBJ2-5 TRBD1 TRBV28
TGTGCCAGCAGCTTCGACAGGGACCCCCAGCATTTT CASSFDRDPQHF - TRBJ1-5 TRBD1 TRBV5-4
TGTGCCAGCAGTTCTGGACAGGAGCAGTACTTC CASSSGQEQYF once TRBJ2-7 - TRBV13
TGTGCCAGCTCAAGCAGGGCGCGAAGGGACACTGAAGCTTTCTTT CASSSRARRDTEAFF few TRBJ1-1 - TRBV18
TGTGCCAGCAGCTTAGCGCCGTCACAGGGGGCGCCCCGGGGCAGCACAGATACGCAGTATTTT CASSLAPSQGAPRGSTDTQYF few TRBJ2-3 TRBD1 TRBV7-6
TGTGCCAGCAGTTTCAGAGATACGCAGTATTTT CASSFRDTQYF - TRBJ2-3 - TRBV28
TGTGCCAGCAGCTTAGCTCCCCCCGACTGGGACACTGGGACAGATACGCAGTATTTT CASSLAPPDWDTGTDTQYF - TRBJ2-3 - TRBV7-2
TGTGCCAGCAGGGAGCCCCCCCACTATGGCTACACCTTC CASREPPHYGYTF - TRBJ1-2 - TRBV28
TGTGCCATCAGTGAGTCCATCGGGCAGGGATCTTTCTTT CAISESIGQGSFF - TRBJ1-1 - TRBV10-3
TGTGCCAGCAGCCAACGACTAGCGGGAGTTCTGAACACCGGGGAGCTGTTTTTT CASSQRLAGVLNTGELFF - TRBJ2-2 TRBD2 TRBV14
TGTGCCAGCGCGCTAGAGGGCGGGCCGGGGACCCAGTACTTC CASALEGGPGTQYF - TRBJ2-5 - TRBV5-5
TGTGCCAGCAGTTCCCGGACATCTGGGCTCTATGGCTACACCTTC CASSSRTSGLYGYTF - TRBJ1-2 - TRBV27